This T cell receptor beta chain comes out of a study of T cell responses to AZD1222 COVID-19 vaccine. Points from the study as a whole: Mapped onto spike, vaccine-associated CD4 TCRs spanned it and were dominant at 160-218 and 743-854. Close to half of all spike-specific TCRs reportedly target regions of the variants that are unmutated.

J was trimmed by 3 bases and V by 3 bases; bases with no gene match: 5. This CDR3 contains 15 residues. Germline-derived CDR1 and CDR2 are LGHDT and YNNKEL (reference sequence). This clone was counted a few times. Its specificity is not known. Assay used: immunoSEQ multiplex PCR; TCRdb lists only in-frame clones, some missing. The top ten hold about 2.5% of the sample, which has approximately 110,000 clones, 85% to 90% seen once. The receptor was derived from an adult in good health. The material was peripheral blood, obtained on day 0 of AZD1222 vaccination. V gene TRBV3-1 (or the pseudogene TRBV3-2) combines with J gene TRBJ2-7, with 10 bases lining up with TRBD2. The CDR3 sequence is CASSHATSGVYEQYF. The CDR3 DNA reads as TGTGCCAGCAGCCATGCTACTAGCGGGGTCTACGAGCAGTACTTC.